The T cell receptor beta chain under discussion was sequenced for a study of blood T cells in healthy people across ages. The CDR3 is made up of 13 amino acids. For the second PCR, which ran for roughly 6 to 11 cycles, a sample-barcoded 5' primer and a J-beta primer mix were used. TCRdb processed the 5' RACE reads anew with MiXCR; each CDR3 protein has one entry. The sample has around 1,600,000 distinct CDR3 sequences, 42% seen once. As regards this clonotype: Compared with germline, one end of the junction differs, possibly owing to a read error.

This chain connects TRBV12-3 or TRBV12-4 to TRBJ2-3; D ambiguous. The receptor was derived from a young woman in good health. The material sequenced was blood. CDR3 loop: CAGSLEYADTQYF. The CDR3 DNA is TGTGCCGGCAGTTTAGAGTACGCAGATACGCAGTATTTT.